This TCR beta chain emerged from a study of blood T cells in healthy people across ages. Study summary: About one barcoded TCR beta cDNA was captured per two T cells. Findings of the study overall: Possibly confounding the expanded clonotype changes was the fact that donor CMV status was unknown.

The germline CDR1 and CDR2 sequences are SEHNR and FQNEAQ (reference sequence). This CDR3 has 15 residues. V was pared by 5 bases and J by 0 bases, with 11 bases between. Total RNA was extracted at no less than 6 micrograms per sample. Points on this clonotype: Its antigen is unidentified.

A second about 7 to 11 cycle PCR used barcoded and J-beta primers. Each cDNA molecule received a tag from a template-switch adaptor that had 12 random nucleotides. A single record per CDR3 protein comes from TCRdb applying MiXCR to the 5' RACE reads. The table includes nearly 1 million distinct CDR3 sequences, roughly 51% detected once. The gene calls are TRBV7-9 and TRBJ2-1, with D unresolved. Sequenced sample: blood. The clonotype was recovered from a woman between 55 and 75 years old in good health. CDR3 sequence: CASSDKKYSYNEQFF. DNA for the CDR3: TGTGCCAGCAGCGATAAGAAGTACTCCTACAATGAGCAGTTCTTC.